One and the same sample provided the 18 T cell receptor beta chains below, sequenced in a study of shared clonotypes between healthy human individuals. Profiled with immunoSEQ multiplex PCR; TCRdb holds only in-frame clones, not every one. The sample has 600,000 to 750,000 clones, roughly 88% seen once. Material for sequencing was memory CD8+ T cells from PBMCs. Subset noted: CD45RO+ cells pooled with CCR7-negative TemRA cells. These receptors all stem from a man between 18 and 29 years old in good health. Some clones in this sample may be carry-over from other donors' samples.

The rearrangement joins TRBV11-1 to TRBJ2-3; the D is unclear. CDR3 length: 16 amino acids. Germline CDR1 SGHAT, CDR2 FQDESV (reference sequence). Deletions cut 0 bases from V and 0 bases from J, with 10 bases between. This chain's CDR3 is CASSLAVVPSTDTQYF. CDR3 coding DNA: TGTGCCAGCAGCTTAGCGGTGGTTCCTAGCACAGATACGCAGTATTTT.

V and J are TRBV27 and TRBJ1-1; possibly TRBD1 for D (6 bases). CDR1 is MNHEY and CDR2 is SMNVEV in the germline V gene (reference sequence). Trimming shortened V by 3 bases and J by 5 bases, and 13 bases separated the two germline ends. The CDR3 has 14 amino acids. The CDR3 sequence: CASSLRDTRTEAFF. CDR3 sequence (DNA): TGTGCCAGCAGTTTGAGGGACACGCGTACTGAAGCTTTCTTT.

This chain links TRBV15 with TRBJ2-5, with unresolved D. The CDR3 is 13 amino acids. Trimming removed 0 bases at V and 4 bases at J, with 6 bases between. Germline CDR1 LNHNV, CDR2 YYDKDF (reference sequence). The CDR3 DNA follows: TGTGCCACCAGCAGAGAGTTAAGAGAGACCCAGTACTTC. This translates into CATSRELRETQYF.

This chain joins TRBV9 and TRBJ2-1, with TRBD2 matching over 8 bases. CDR3 length: 17 amino acids. Germline V CDR1 and CDR2: SGDLS, YYNGEE. The V and J ends lost 0 bases and 7 bases, in that order; junction bases with no gene match: 12. CDR3 nucleotides: TGTGCCAGCAGCGTAGCCCCCGCCGGGAGGGCCACTAATGAGCAGTTCTTC. This gives the protein CASSVAPAGRATNEQFF.

This clone was observed a single time. J is TRBJ1-1 and V is TRBV5-1; D unclear. The CDR3 totals 14 residues. Germline V CDR1 and CDR2: SGHRS, YFSETQ. Trimming cost V 4 bases and J 4 bases, with 14 bases left between them. The CDR3 sequence: CASSLGRVSTEAFF. CDR3 DNA: TGCGCCAGCAGCCTAGGACGGGTGAGCACTGAAGCTTTCTTT.

The chain is built from TRBV6-6 and TRBJ1-5; TRBD1 is a possible D gene (5 bases). Germline V lookup: CDR1 MNHNY, CDR2 SVGAGI (reference sequence). CDR3 size: 14 residues. V lost 7 bases and J 5 bases, leaving 15 bases between the germline ends. In DNA, the CDR3 is TGTGCCAGCACGGACACCCCGGGGGATCAGCCCCAGCATTTT. It specifies CASTDTPGDQPQHF.

As for this clone: Other DNA variants within this sample encode the same CDR3. The rearrangement joins TRBV9 to TRBJ1-3; D unclear. The CDR3 covers 14 residues. V was trimmed by 0 bases and J by 3 bases, leaving 7 bases between them. CDR1 and CDR2 from the germline V gene are SGDLS and YYNGEE. The CDR3 bases are TGTGCCAGCAGCGTAGAGGGAAGTGGAAACACCATATATTTT. Its protein product is CASSVEGSGNTIYF.

V and J are TRBV7-9 and TRBJ2-1; D may be TRBD2 (6 bases). V shed 4 bases and J shed 4 bases, with 23 bases lying between them. There are 18 residues in the CDR3. Germline V CDR1 and CDR2: SEHNR, FQNEAQ (reference sequence). In DNA, the CDR3 is TGTGCCAGCAGCTCCGGGCCACTATACGGGAGCAAGTACAATGAGCAGTTCTTC. The encoded protein is CASSSGPLYGSKYNEQFF. The full variable domain, completed using reference TRBV7-9 and TRBJ2-1, is DTGVSQNPRHKITKRGQNVTFRCDPISEHNRLYWYRQTLGQGPEFLTYFQNEAQLEKSRLLSDRFSAERPKGSFSTLEIQRTEQGDSAMYLCASSSGPLYGSKYNEQFFGPGTRLTVL.

This chain joins TRBV6-1 and TRBJ2-7; D is perhaps TRBD1 or TRBD2 (6 bases each). Looked up from germline, CDR1 is MNHNS and CDR2 is SASEGT. The CDR3 has 14 residues. The germline V and J ends were trimmed by 10 bases and 2 bases, with 18 bases remaining between them. The DNA of the CDR3 is TGTGCCACCCAGCAGGGGCGGGGTCCCTACGAGCAGTACTTC. Translated: CATQQGRGPYEQYF.

In DNA, the CDR3 is TGTGCCAGCAGCACCGGGCCCCAAAGGAGCACCGGGGAGCTGTTTTTT. Translating gives CASSTGPQRSTGELFF. The J gene is TRBJ2-2, the V gene TRBV7-8; the D is unclear. CDR1 SGHVS and CDR2 FQNEAQ come from the germline V gene. V was shortened by 5 bases and J by 4 bases, with 17 bases between the two germline ends. This CDR3 is 16 amino acids long.

The chain combines TRBV6-5 with TRBJ2-7, with 8 bases fitting TRBD2. Germline V lookup: CDR1 MNHEY, CDR2 SVGAGI. V was pared by 0 bases and J by 6 bases, with 10 bases of the junction left unmatched. This CDR3 has 16 amino acids. The CDR3 loop is CASSYSIGTRALEQYF. The CDR3 nucleotides read TGTGCCAGCAGTTACTCGATTGGGACTAGGGCCCTCGAGCAGTACTTC.

This clone has just one count. The chain combines TRBV28 with TRBJ2-7, with a possible D match to TRBD1 (7 bases). This CDR3 region has 12 residues. V was pared by 3 bases and J by 8 bases, with 11 bases between. From germline, CDR1 is MDHEN and CDR2 SYDVKM. The CDR3 DNA reads as TGTGCCAGCAGTTTGGAGGGGGCACAGCAGTACTTC. Its protein product is CASSLEGAQQYF.

The genes are TRBV27 and TRBJ1-2, with 7 bases identical to TRBD1. V shed 4 bases, J shed 3 bases, and the junction held 8 bases outside the gene matches. Looked up from germline, CDR1 is MNHEY and CDR2 is SMNVEV (reference sequence). This CDR3 spans 15 amino acids. CDR3 coding DNA: TGTGCCAGCAGTTACCTCACAGGGGCCCACTATGGCTACACCTTC. Its protein product is CASSYLTGAHYGYTF.

This clone was observed a single time. This rearrangement joins TRBV6-1 to TRBJ1-5; the D is unclear. Trimming took 2 bases from V and 0 from J, leaving 11 bases between them. Looked up from germline, CDR1 is MNHNS and CDR2 is SASEGT. This CDR3 comprises 16 residues. The CDR3 nucleotides are TGTGCCAGCAGTGAAAAAATCTTCTATAGCAATCAGCCCCAGCATTTT. Its translation: CASSEKIFYSNQPQHF.

The chain carries TRBV5-1 and TRBJ1-2, with 11 bases matching TRBD1. The CDR3 loop spans 15 amino acids. The V gene's germline CDR1 is SGHRS and CDR2 YFSETQ. Germline trimming cut 4 bases from V and 5 bases from J; bases unmatched to any gene: 7. The CDR3 loop is CASSIGQGAHYGYTF. DNA of the CDR3: TGCGCCAGCAGCATAGGACAGGGGGCGCATTATGGCTACACCTTC.

The rearrangement uses TRBV11-2 and TRBJ1-4; 10 nucleotides agree with TRBD1. There are 15 residues in the CDR3. Germline values: CDR1 SGHAT, CDR2 FQNNGV. V gave up 3 bases and J gave up 8 bases; unmatched junction bases: 6. The CDR3: CASSFAGTGAEKLFF. As DNA, the CDR3 is TGTGCCAGCAGCTTCGCCGGGACAGGGGCCGAAAAACTGTTTTTT. Using reference TRBV11-2 and TRBJ1-4 for the parts outside the CDR3, the full variable domain is EAGVAQSPRYKIIEKRQSVAFWCNPISGHATLYWYQQILGQGPKLLIQFQNNGVVDDSQLPKDRFSAERLKGVDSTLKIQPAKLEDSAVYLCASSFAGTGAEKLFFGSGTQLSVL.

This sequence joins TRBV29-1 and TRBJ1-2; D is uncertain. V was cut by 0 bases and J by 5 bases, with 19 bases left in between. This CDR3 has 16 residues. From germline, CDR1 is SQVTM and CDR2 ANQGSEA. As DNA, the CDR3 is TGCAGCGTTGAAGATCCCAACCAAAGGGTTCCATATGGCTACACCTTC. It yields the protein CSVEDPNQRVPYGYTF.

The V call is TRBV9, the J call TRBJ1-4; 8 bases map to TRBD1. The CDR3 runs to 15 residues. V lost 3 bases, J lost 8 bases, and 9 bases stayed unmatched. Germline CDR1 SGDLS, CDR2 YYNGEE. The DNA of the CDR3 is TGTGCCAGCAGCGCAGCGGACAGGGTCCGGGAAAAACTGTTTTTT. It is translated as CASSAADRVREKLFF.